The T cell receptor beta chain under discussion was sequenced for a study of early T cells in non-severe SARS-CoV-2 infection. Study overall: Chains stayed unpaired after sequencing of bulk RNA from unsorted whole blood.

Attachment of unique molecular identifiers was made to individual cDNA molecules. TCRdb recomputed calls from the 5' RACE reads with MiXCR, one row per CDR3 protein. The sample contains approximately 120,000 distinct CDR3 sequences, about 15% of which appear only once. This CDR3 contains 14 residues. Germline values: CDR1 MNHEY, CDR2 SVGEGT. The trim removed 6 bases at V and 6 bases at J, leaving 10 bases unmatched. This clonotype has just a few counts. The chain couples TRBV6-2 or TRBV6-3 to TRBJ2-7, with 8 positions matching TRBD2. Source material: whole blood. This TCR came from an adult who was a healthcare worker with PCR-confirmed SARS-CoV-2 infection or an uninfected control (not recorded which). The CDR3 region has the DNA TGTGCCAGCAGGGAGCGGGGGACCAATGTCGAGCAGTACTTC. Protein: CASRERGTNVEQYF.